This T cell receptor (beta chain) was identified during a study of a mutant IDH1 vaccine in newly diagnosed glioma. Study-wide results and caveats: Pseudoprogression apparently tracked independently of changes in top peripheral T cell clonotypes.

Profiled with immunoSEQ multiplex PCR; TCRdb holds only in-frame clones, not every one. The data hold 60,000 to 75,000 clones, with around 84% observed a single time. Time point denoted: week 35, safety follow-up. The content of each vaccine dose was 300 ug of mutant IDH1 20-mer peptide, and topical imiquimod accompanied it. The patients were given eight vaccinations, one each in weeks 1, 3, 5, 7, 11, 15, 19 and 23. Each astrocytoma in the donors was new, WHO grade 3 or 4, IDH1-mutant and ATRX-lost. Turning to this clone: The antigen is undetermined.

The clonotype comes from a young man with glioma. Sequences were derived from PBMCs, sampled from a glioma patient whose treatment included an IDH1 peptide vaccine.

The CDR3 bases are TGTGCCAGCAGCCCCGGAGGAGCGGGGGGGTACAATGAGCAGTTCTTC. It specifies CASSPGGAGGYNEQFF. This chain uses TRBV9 with TRBJ2-1, with 10 positions matching TRBD2. CDR1 is SGDLS, CDR2 YYNGEE, per germline. The CDR3 consists of 16 residues. Unmatched junction bases numbered 8, after V lost 4 bases and J lost 4 bases.